The clone carrying this T cell receptor beta chain was counted a single time. The sample belongs to a study of blood T cell repertoires in COVID-19. V lost 10 bases and J 4 bases, leaving 14 bases between the germline ends. The CDR3 sequence is 13 residues long. From germline, CDR1 is ENHRY and CDR2 SYGVKD. Authors' data handling: For nucleated cells, counts were estimated from reference gene primer amplification. Repertoires were generated with immunoSEQ multiplex PCR, while TCRdb's copy carries only in-frame clones and drops some. V, J and clone size are taken as reported in that table, and D and trimming were inferred from the DNA itself. The sample yields about 200,000 clones, around nine tenths seen once.

Sequencing was performed on peripheral blood. The clonotype was recovered from a man in his fifties or sixties who had recovered from COVID-19. The rearrangement uses TRBV10-3 and TRBJ1-3; TRBD1 is a possible D gene (6 bases). This CDR3 is CATGRDIGNTIYF. The CDR3 region has the DNA TGTGCCACGGGAAGGGACATCGGAAACACCATATATTTT.